This record looks at one TCR beta chain sequence and its context. Its target is not known. A clone one base away is much larger, so this may be a read error. Regarding time point: newly diagnosed GD, antithyroid drugs for less than 3 months. The TCR library used RNA extracted from PBMCs. CDR1 and CDR2 (germline): SEHNR, FQNEAQ (reference sequence). There are 14 residues in the CDR3. The V gene end was trimmed by 5 bases and the J gene end by 4 bases; junction bases not matched to a gene: 5. This entry comes from a study of regulatory T cells in long-lasting Graves disease. Findings and caveats of the study: Favored usage of TRBV28, TRBJ1-2 and TRBJ2-5 was recorded in persistent disease.

To make TCR beta libraries, researchers used iRepertoire HTBI primers and Arm-PCR of CDR3 regions. In TCRdb, the multiplex PCR reads were re-called with MiXCR into one record per CDR3 protein. The table lists approximately 360,000 distinct CDR3 sequences, approximately 12% of them singletons. These data also formed part of another study, on T cells in Graves' hyperthyroidism and ophthalmopathy.

The chain uses TRBV7-9 and TRBJ1-1; 9 nucleotides match TRBD1. The receptor was isolated from a woman younger than 35 with Graves disease. The material was peripheral blood mononuclear cells (PBMCs), obtained at new diagnosis, from a patient treated with antithyroid drugs. CDR3 region: CASSPGTGPTEAFF. The CDR3 nucleotides are TGTGCCAGCAGCCCCGGGACAGGGCCCACTGAAGCTTTCTTT. Variable domain in full (rest from reference TRBV7-9 and TRBJ1-1): DTGVSQNPRHKITKRGQNVTFRCDPISEHNRLYWYRQTLGQGPEFLTYFQNEAQLEKSRLLSDRFSAERPKGSFSTLEIQRTEQGDSAMYLCASSPGTGPTEAFFGQGTRLTVV.